One and the same sample provided the 17 T cell receptor beta chains below, sequenced in a study of human T cells and chemical hapten exposure. Noted time point: patch test 2, 6 weeks after DPC sensitization. The treatment was: therapeutic diphenylcyclopropenone sensitization with weekly scalp DPC. TCRdb ran MiXCR on the RACE reads and lists one entry per CDR3 protein. This table has under 450,000 distinct CDR3 sequences, just under 6.5% appearing once. Sequenced material: whole blood, taken in connection with sensitization to the hapten diphenylcyclopropenone (DPC). These receptors were obtained from a woman under 30 with alopecia areata. Some clones in this sample may be carry-over from other donors' samples.

This clonotype was counted between two and nine times. The CDR3: CASSQVGGAKNIQYF. The CDR3 DNA sequence: TGCGCCAGCAGCCAAGTCGGCGGGGCCAAAAACATTCAGTACTTC. This chain links TRBV4-3 with TRBJ2-4; tentatively, D is TRBD2 (5 bases). The CDR3 loop spans 15 amino acids. The V gene's germline CDR1 is LGHNA and CDR2 YSLEER. The germline V and J ends were trimmed by 1 base and 1 base, with 8 bases remaining between them.

V usage is TRBV5-1 and J usage is TRBJ2-7; D might be TRBD1 (6 bases). Trimming removed 5 bases at V and 3 bases at J, with 18 bases between. Germline V gene data show CDR1 as SGHRS and CDR2 as YFSETQ. CDR3 length: 15 amino acids. CDR3 protein: CASSMDGQPNYEQYF. For the CDR3, the DNA is TGCGCCAGCAGTATGGACGGACAGCCCAACTACGAGCAGTACTTC.

The sample holds many counts of this clonotype. The chain recombines TRBV7-9 with TRBJ2-1; D is unclear. Germline V gene sequence: CDR1 SEHNR, CDR2 FQNEAQ (reference sequence). The CDR3 covers 16 residues. The ends were cut back, 3 bases at V and 4 bases at J, with 16 bases in the middle. The CDR3 spells CASSFYTPGIYNEQFF. The CDR3 DNA follows: TGTGCCAGCAGCTTTTATACCCCCGGCATATACAATGAGCAGTTCTTC.

The V call is TRBV20-1, the J call TRBJ2-7; no reliable D call. V lost 0 bases to trimming and J lost 6 bases, with 9 bases between them. CDR1 and CDR2 from the germline V gene are DFQATT and SNEGSKA (reference sequence). The CDR3 spans 12 residues. The CDR3 spells CSARDQVFEQYF. CDR3 DNA: TGCAGTGCTAGAGATCAGGTTTTCGAGCAGTACTTC.

The sample holds many counts of this clonotype. The chain carries TRBV28 and TRBJ1-5, with 7 bases lining up with TRBD1. The CDR3 is made up of 15 amino acids. The J segment lost 7 bases and the V segment lost 8 bases, leaving 14 bases of the junction unmatched. CDR1 and CDR2 from the germline V gene are MDHEN and SYDVKM. DNA for the CDR3: TGTGCCAGCGGGACTCGACAGGGTGAAGGGCAGCCCCAGCATTTT. Translating gives CASGTRQGEGQPQHF. The entire variable domain, with the rest obtained from reference TRBV28 and TRBJ1-5, is as follows: DVKVTQSSRYLVKRTGEKVFLECVQDMDHENMFWYRQDPGLGLRLIYFSYDVKMKEKGDIPEGYSVSREKKERFSLILESASTNQTSMYLCASGTRQGEGQPQHFGDGTRLSIL.

The sample holds one count of this clonotype. The genes are TRBV6-2 or TRBV6-3 and TRBJ2-7; D gene unclear. Germline-derived CDR1 and CDR2 are MNHEY and SVGEGT. V dropped 6 bases and J dropped 6 bases, with 15 bases sitting between them. The CDR3 consists of 13 residues. Here the CDR3 DNA reads TGTGCCAGCAGAGGGCGGAAACGGACCGAGCAGTACTTC. This sequence encodes CASRGRKRTEQYF.

This clonotype appeared many times. J is TRBJ1-4 and V is TRBV10-3; D is uncertain. In germline, CDR1 is ENHRY, CDR2 SYGVKD. V shed 7 bases and J shed 4 bases, with 10 bases lying between them. CDR3 length equals 13 residues. The CDR3 region has the DNA TGTGCCATCACCGCCGAGATTAATGAAAAACTGTTTTTT. Translating it yields CAITAEINEKLFF.

The rearrangement uses TRBV5-1 and TRBJ1-1; D unresolved. The CDR3 runs 15 residues. The V gene lost 1 base and the J gene lost 5 bases, with 15 bases spanning the gap. The germline V gene encodes CDR1 SGHRS and CDR2 YFSETQ. The CDR3 loop is CASSLLLITRTEAFF. In nucleotides, the CDR3 is TGCGCCAGCAGCTTGTTGTTGATCACCCGGACTGAAGCTTTCTTT.

CDR3 loop: CASSLGQGDVETQYF. Here the CDR3 DNA reads TGTGCCAGCAGCCTAGGACAGGGTGACGTGGAGACCCAGTACTTC. The chain carries TRBV28 and TRBJ2-5; TRBD1 agrees at 8 bases. Germline V gene data show CDR1 as MDHEN and CDR2 as SYDVKM. V lost 6 bases and J lost 5; bases outside the gene matches: 11. The CDR3 covers 15 residues.

This clonotype has a handful of counts. The gene calls are TRBV13 and TRBJ2-5, with D unresolved. The CDR3 is made up of 14 amino acids. Germline CDR1 reads PRHDT; CDR2 reads FYEKMQ (reference sequence). Deletions cut 4 bases from V and 5 bases from J, with 14 bases between. CDR3 residues: CASSSRRVLETQYF. CDR3 in DNA: TGTGCCAGCAGCTCCCGTAGGGTCTTGGAGACCCAGTACTTC. Together with reference TRBV13 and TRBJ2-5, the CDR3 gives the full variable domain: AAGVIQSPRHLIKEKRETATLKCYPIPRHDTVYWYQQGPGQDPQFLISFYEKMQSDKGSIPDRFSAQQFSDYHSELNMSSLELGDSALYFCASSSRRVLETQYFGPGTRLLVL.

To note about this clonotype: Since a much larger clone is just one base distant, this may be a read error. The V gene is TRBV6-2 or TRBV6-3, the J gene TRBJ1-2; 9 nucleotides align to TRBD1. The CDR3 has 14 amino acids. With V trimmed by 0 bases and J by 7 bases, 3 bases remained unmatched. Germline CDR1 MNHEY, CDR2 SVGEGT. The CDR3 nucleotides are TGTGCCAGCAGTTACTCGGGACAGGGAGTTGGCTACACCTTC. Its translation is CASSYSGQGVGYTF.

This clonotype was picked up many times. This rearrangement joins TRBV9 to TRBJ2-3; no reliable D call. Germline V lookup: CDR1 SGDLS, CDR2 YYNGEE. The CDR3 sequence is 13 residues long. Trimming pared 0 bases from V and 4 bases from J, leaving 6 bases between. The CDR3 spells CASSVASSDTQYF. The CDR3 nucleotides are TGTGCCAGCAGCGTAGCAAGTTCAGATACGCAGTATTTT. Together with reference TRBV9 and TRBJ2-3, the CDR3 gives the full variable domain: DSGVTQTPKHLITATGQRVTLRCSPRSGDLSVYWYQQSLDQGLQFLIQYYNGEERAKGNILERFSAQQFPDLHSELNLSSLELGDSALYFCASSVASSDTQYFGPGTRLTVL.

The chain employs TRBV6-5 and TRBJ2-3; perhaps TRBD2 as D (5 bases). Trimming removed 6 bases from V and 8 bases from J, with 18 bases in between. This CDR3 comprises 14 residues. In germline, CDR1 is MNHEY, CDR2 SVGAGI. The CDR3 DNA reads as TGTGCCAGCAGCAAGGACGGACCCCGGGGTACGCAGTATTTT. This gives the protein CASSKDGPRGTQYF.

This clonotype showed up many times. This chain links TRBV20-1 with TRBJ1-4; D perhaps matches TRBD1 (5 bases). V was trimmed by 3 bases and J by 7 bases, leaving 18 bases between them. Germline V gene lookup returns CDR1 DFQATT and CDR2 SNEGSKA (reference sequence). The CDR3 has 15 amino acids. CDR3 in DNA: TGCAGTGCTAGCCGAGATTGGGGGTTAGGTGAAAAACTGTTTTTT. As protein: CSASRDWGLGEKLFF.

This clonotype came up many times. The chain carries TRBV9 and TRBJ2-3; possibly TRBD2 for D (5 bases). There are 18 residues in the CDR3. Trimming took off 4 bases at V and 4 bases at J, with 25 bases between the two ends. Germline CDR1 and CDR2: SGDLS and YYNGEE. CDR3 sequence (DNA): TGTGCCAGCAGCCCGAGGGCGGATGACTTTTTGGGTCCAGATACGCAGTATTTT. Protein sequence: CASSPRADDFLGPDTQYF. Full variable domain (remainder filled in from reference TRBV9 and TRBJ2-3): DSGVTQTPKHLITATGQRVTLRCSPRSGDLSVYWYQQSLDQGLQFLIQYYNGEERAKGNILERFSAQQFPDLHSELNLSSLELGDSALYFCASSPRADDFLGPDTQYFGPGTRLTVL.

This clonotype appeared many times. The gene calls are TRBV4-2 and TRBJ1-1; 10 positions agree with TRBD1. V dropped 3 bases and J dropped 0; count of bases not matched to a gene: 7. The CDR3 is 17 residues long. Germline CDR1 is LGHNA and CDR2 is YNFKEQ. The CDR3 DNA is TGTGCCAGCAGCCACCGGACAGGGGGGCCTATGAACACTGAAGCTTTCTTT. Its translation is CASSHRTGGPMNTEAFF.

This clonotype has just a few counts. The chain uses TRBV12-3 or TRBV12-4 and TRBJ2-1, with TRBD2 identical over 11 bases. CDR3 length: 13 amino acids. V lost 6 bases and J lost 7; bases outside the gene matches: 2. The CDR3 nucleotides are TGTGCCAGCAGGATAGCGGGGGGGAATGAGCAGTTCTTC. This sequence encodes CASRIAGGNEQFF.